These 14 T cell receptor beta chains share one sample of origin, sequenced in a study of identical twins. MiXCR was run by TCRdb on the 5' RACE reads, yielding one entry per CDR3 protein. The sample lists some 330,000 distinct CDR3 sequences; approximately 10% were seen once. Material: naive T cells sorted from blood. These receptors all stem from a woman in her forties or fifties in good health.

The rearrangement links TRBV4-1 to TRBJ2-5; either TRBD1 or TRBD2 may supply D (5 bases each). The germline gives CDR1 MGHRA, CDR2 YSYEKL. The CDR3 extends over 15 amino acids. V gave up 0 bases and J gave up 7 bases, with 15 bases separating them. As DNA, the CDR3 is TGCGCCAGCAGCCAAGAAAGGGGTACTGGGGGGACCCAGTACTTC. It yields the protein CASSQERGTGGTQYF.

This clonotype showed up many times. The V gene is TRBV3-1, the J gene TRBJ1-4; 9 bases align to TRBD1. The CDR3 is 14 residues long. Germline CDR1 LGHDT, CDR2 YNNKEL (reference sequence). Germline trimming cut 4 bases from V and 7 bases from J; bases unmatched to any gene: 4. CDR3 loop: CASSPMDRGEKLFF. CDR3 nucleotides: TGTGCCAGCAGCCCCATGGACAGGGGTGAAAAACTGTTTTTT.

In its sample, this clonotype was seen a few times. The junction and the germline gene differ at one end; a read error may be behind it. The chain joins TRBV7-7 to TRBJ2-1; D remains unclear. Per the germline V gene, CDR1 is SSHAT and CDR2 is FNYEAQ (reference sequence). This CDR3 comprises 15 residues. CDR3 sequence: CASSLIPSSYNEQFF. In nucleotides, the CDR3 is TGTGCTAGCAGCTTAATCCCGAGCTCCTACAATGAGCAGTTCTTC.

This clonotype has a handful of counts. V is TRBV19 and J is TRBJ2-2, with D perhaps being TRBD1 or TRBD2 (5 bases each). V lost 6 bases, J lost 6 bases, and 14 bases lay in between. Germline V lookup: CDR1 LNHDA, CDR2 SQIVND (reference sequence). The CDR3 is made up of 14 amino acids. CDR3 region: CASRKGRAAGELFF. CDR3 nucleotide sequence: TGTGCCAGTAGAAAGGGACGGGCAGCCGGGGAGCTGTTTTTT.

This clonotype was recorded at least ten times. The rearrangement joins TRBV20-1 to TRBJ2-6, with TRBD1 matching over 7 bases. Per the germline V gene, CDR1 is DFQATT and CDR2 is SNEGSKA (reference sequence). The CDR3 is made up of 17 amino acids. Losses at the gene ends were 0 bases for V and 1 base for J; bases not matched to a gene: 6. The CDR3 protein is CSARDPTGDSGANVLTF. The DNA of the CDR3 is TGCAGTGCTAGAGATCCCACAGGGGATTCTGGGGCCAACGTCCTGACTTTC.

The V gene is TRBV27, the J gene TRBJ2-1, with TRBD2 as a possible D gene (7 bases). CDR3 length equals 20 residues. The V end lost 2 bases, the J end lost 2 bases, and 25 bases lay between the germline ends. In germline, CDR1 is MNHEY, CDR2 SMNVEV (reference sequence). CDR3 coding DNA: TGTGCCAGCAGTTTACCCCCACCAGGGGTACTAGCGAGGCCCTACAATGAGCAGTTCTTC. Its translation: CASSLPPPGVLARPYNEQFF.

This clonotype was detected many times. The chain employs TRBV12-3 or TRBV12-4 and TRBJ2-1, with 13 bases that match TRBD2. There are 19 residues in the CDR3. The V and J ends lost 2 bases and 0 bases, in that order; junction bases with no gene match: 7. CDR3 protein: CASSLFPGLAGSSYNEQFF. DNA for the CDR3: TGTGCCAGCAGTTTATTCCCGGGACTAGCGGGGAGCTCCTACAATGAGCAGTTCTTC.

The J gene is TRBJ2-3, the V gene TRBV12-3 or TRBV12-4; D is ambiguous. The CDR3 extends over 15 amino acids. V was clipped by 5 bases and J by 1 base, with 13 bases between them. Here the CDR3 reads CASSPARAGTDTQYF. CDR3 DNA: TGTGCCAGCAGTCCCGCCCGGGCCGGCACAGATACGCAGTATTTT.

The rearrangement uses TRBV7-9 and TRBJ1-5; the D is unclear. The germline V gene encodes CDR1 SEHNR and CDR2 FQNEAQ (reference sequence). Trimming removed 4 bases at V and 5 bases at J, with 6 bases between. This CDR3 is built from 12 residues. Here the CDR3 DNA reads TGTGCCAGCAGCTCGTGGGATCAGCCCCAGCATTTT. It specifies CASSSWDQPQHF. Looking up the rest from reference TRBV7-9 and TRBJ1-5 gives the full variable domain: DTGVSQNPRHKITKRGQNVTFRCDPISEHNRLYWYRQTLGQGPEFLTYFQNEAQLEKSRLLSDRFSAERPKGSFSTLEIQRTEQGDSAMYLCASSSWDQPQHFGDGTRLSIL.

This clonotype has a count of ten or more. The V call is TRBV5-1, the J call TRBJ2-2; D might be TRBD2 (5 bases). Trimming took 7 bases from V and 7 from J, leaving 8 bases between them. This CDR3 is 11 amino acids long. Germline CDR1 SGHRS, CDR2 YFSETQ. The CDR3 sequence is CASGSSGELFF. CDR3 nucleotide sequence: TGCGCCAGCGGGAGTAGCGGGGAGCTGTTTTTT. Complete variable domain (other parts from reference TRBV5-1 and TRBJ2-2): KAGVTQTPRYLIKTRGQQVTLSCSPISGHRSVSWYQQTPGQGLQFLFEYFSETQRNKGNFPGRFSGRQFSNSRSEMNVSTLELGDSALYLCASGSSGELFFGEGSRLTVL.

The chain combines TRBV12-3 or TRBV12-4 with TRBJ2-1, with 7 bases matching TRBD2. The CDR3 loop spans 12 amino acids. J was trimmed by 13 bases and V by 5 bases; bases with no gene match: 8. The CDR3 DNA reads TGTGCCAGCAGTCCGCCTTCAGCGGGACAGTTCTTC. Translation: CASSPPSAGQFF.

This clonotype was seen many times. The V gene is TRBV7-9, the J gene TRBJ2-3, with D maybe TRBD1 (6 bases). The germline V gene has CDR1 SEHNR and CDR2 FQNEAQ (reference sequence). V shed 3 bases and J shed 5 bases, with 15 bases lying between them. CDR3 length equals 15 residues. The CDR3 reads CASSFPGALGDTQYF. CDR3 sequence (DNA): TGTGCCAGCAGCTTCCCAGGGGCCTTAGGAGATACGCAGTATTTT.

There are many counts of this clonotype. The genes are TRBV24-1 and TRBJ2-2; D is perhaps TRBD2 (5 bases). Trimming stripped 9 bases from V and 5 bases from J, with 27 bases between. CDR1 and CDR2 (germline): KGHDR, SFDVKD. The length of the CDR3 is 18 residues. CDR3 in amino acids: CATQRSVGRFRETGELFF. CDR3 nucleotide sequence: TGTGCCACCCAAAGGTCGGTCGGTCGATTTCGGGAAACCGGGGAGCTGTTTTTT.

This chain uses TRBV10-3 with TRBJ1-4; D is unresolved. Deletions cut 3 bases from V and 6 bases from J, with 8 bases between. From germline, CDR1 is ENHRY and CDR2 SYGVKD. This CDR3 region has 13 residues. In DNA, the CDR3 is TGTGCCATCAGTGAAGTCGGGGATGAAAAACTGTTTTTT. Translated, it gives CAISEVGDEKLFF.